A selection of T cell receptor beta chains follows, all from one sample in a study of patients and donors after allogeneic stem cell transplantation. TCRdb re-derived calls from the RT-PCR reads in MiXCR, one entry per CDR3 protein. The sample lists about a million distinct CDR3 sequences, 18% occurring once. The sequenced material came from blood, either unsorted or a sorted T cell fraction (not recorded which). The receptors originated from a human donor who was either an allogeneic HSCT recipient or a stem cell or donor lymphocyte infusion donor (not recorded which). It is not recorded whose cells these are; they may come from a transplant donor. CDR3s include the opening cysteine and the closing phenylalanine or tryptophan. A D gene is named only where the DNA matches it firmly. Some rows mark clone size as missing; the rest say once, few, many or name a class of expanded clone.

CDR3,DNA,size,V,D,J
CASSLALIGGIYEQYF,TGTGCCAGCAGTTTAGCGCTAATAGGGGGAATCTACGAGCAGTACTTC,many,TRBV12-3/TRBV12-4,-,TRBJ2-7
CASSMHPGPNSGNTIYF,TGTGCCAGCAGCATGCATCCGGGACCGAACTCTGGAAACACCATATATTTT,few,TRBV9,-,TRBJ1-3
CSAGEAGGPRETQYF,TGCAGTGCTGGGGAAGCGGGGGGGCCGAGAGAGACCCAGTACTTC,-,TRBV20-1,TRBD2,TRBJ2-5
CASSLAVGRGETQYF,TGCGCCAGCAGCTTGGCCGTCGGCAGGGGGGAGACCCAGTACTTC,-,TRBV5-1,TRBD1,TRBJ2-5
CASRMTETSYNSPLHF,TGTGCCAGCAGGATGACAGAGACCTCCTATAATTCACCCCTCCACTTT,few,TRBV12-3/TRBV12-4,-,TRBJ1-6
CASSSTGTSKYF,TGTGCCAGCAGTTCCACCGGGACTAGCAAGTATTTT,few,TRBV27,TRBD2,TRBJ2-3
CASSLIGATLEYGYTF,TGTGCCAGCAGTTTAATCGGGGCCACCCTCGAATATGGCTACACCTTC,few,TRBV12-3/TRBV12-4,-,TRBJ1-2
CASSQVGGGLFPYEQYF,TGCGCCAGCAGCCAAGTTGGAGGGGGGCTTTTCCCCTACGAGCAGTACTTC,few,TRBV4-1,-,TRBJ2-7
CSARTGIAYEQYF,TGCAGTGCTAGAACAGGGATAGCCTACGAGCAGTACTTC,-,TRBV20-1,-,TRBJ2-7
CASSSDRGSGTGELFF,TGTGCCAGCAGCTCCGACAGGGGGTCGGGCACCGGGGAGCTGTTTTTT,-,TRBV7-2,TRBD1,TRBJ2-2
CASSPQTGRRQPQHF,TGTGCCAGTAGTCCCCAAACAGGGAGAAGGCAGCCCCAGCATTTT,once,TRBV19,-,TRBJ1-5
CASSQLAGPYNEQFF,TGTGCCAGCAGTCAGCTCGCAGGCCCCTACAATGAGCAGTTCTTC,-,TRBV6-2/TRBV6-3,-,TRBJ2-1
CASSFGGFSTDTQYF,TGTGCCAGCAGTTTCGGCGGGTTTAGCACAGATACGCAGTATTTT,many,TRBV12-3/TRBV12-4,-,TRBJ2-3
CATSDATEAFF,TGTGCCACCAGTGATGCCACTGAAGCTTTCTTT,-,TRBV24-1,-,TRBJ1-1
CASSVGGLGTDTQYF,TGTGCCAGCAGCGTAGGGGGGCTCGGCACAGATACGCAGTATTTT,-,TRBV9,-,TRBJ2-3
CSAPNRGVYNEQFF,TGCAGTGCCCCCAACCGGGGGGTTTACAATGAGCAGTTCTTC,few,TRBV20-1,TRBD2,TRBJ2-1
CASQRGRAQETQYF,TGTGCCAGCCAACGCGGGAGGGCCCAAGAGACCCAGTACTTC,-,TRBV6-1,TRBD2,TRBJ2-5
CATSVESAVYYEQYF,TGTGCCACCAGCGTCGAAAGTGCGGTTTACTACGAGCAGTACTTC,-,TRBV15,-,TRBJ2-7
CASSLNGPGELFF,TGTGCCAGCAGCCTGAACGGACCCGGGGAGCTGTTTTTT,many,TRBV12-3/TRBV12-4,-,TRBJ2-2
CAWSVSSGNQPQHF,TGTGCCTGGAGTGTTTCCAGCGGCAATCAGCCCCAGCATTTT,few,TRBV30,-,TRBJ1-5
CASSRLAGANEQFF,TGTGCCAGCAGTCGACTAGCGGGGGCCAATGAGCAGTTCTTC,few,TRBV11-3,TRBD2,TRBJ2-1
CATSDARLAGRYNEQFF,TGTGCCACCAGTGATGCACGGCTAGCGGGGAGATACAATGAGCAGTTCTTC,few,TRBV24-1,TRBD2,TRBJ2-1
CASTRQGQGYGYTF,TGTGCCAGCACCAGACAGGGCCAGGGCTATGGCTACACCTTC,many,TRBV7-2,TRBD1,TRBJ1-2
CASSGTSHEQYF,TGTGCCAGCTCTGGAACGAGTCACGAGCAGTACTTC,-,TRBV6-2/TRBV6-3,-,TRBJ2-7
CASSESGTNQETQYF,TGCGCCAGCAGCGAGAGCGGGACTAATCAAGAGACCCAGTACTTC,few,TRBV5-1,TRBD2,TRBJ2-5
CSAPGGAGDSYNEQFF,TGCAGTGCCCCCGGGGGGGCGGGAGATTCCTACAATGAGCAGTTCTTC,few,TRBV20-1,TRBD2,TRBJ2-1
CASSSQTGFTEAFF,TGTGCCAGCAGTAGCCAGACAGGGTTCACTGAAGCTTTCTTT,-,TRBV6-1,TRBD1,TRBJ1-1
CATSRGVLAGSNEQFF,TGTGCCACCAGCAGAGGGGTCCTAGCGGGGTCCAATGAGCAGTTCTTC,-,TRBV15,TRBD2,TRBJ2-1
CASRVSGSRNEQYF,TGCGCCAGCAGGGTTAGCGGGAGTCGGAACGAGCAGTACTTC,few,TRBV5-1,TRBD2,TRBJ2-7
CATRTGNGEQYF,TGTGCCACCAGGACCGGGAACGGCGAGCAGTACTTC,few,TRBV24-1,-,TRBJ2-7
CASSLELSGYTF,TGCGCCAGCAGCCTGGAGTTATCCGGCTACACCTTC,-,TRBV5-1,-,TRBJ1-2
CASKGELGNTEAFF,TGTGCCAGCAAGGGGGAGCTGGGGAACACTGAAGCTTTCTTT,-,TRBV12-3/TRBV12-4,-,TRBJ1-1
CASSPLGTTLRGGTQYF,TGTGCCAGCTCACCACTTGGGACCACTCTCCGGGGTGGTACGCAGTATTTT,few,TRBV18,-,TRBJ2-3
CASSSRGGSYEQYF,TGTGCCAGCAGCTCGAGAGGGGGCTCCTACGAGCAGTACTTC,-,TRBV7-3,-,TRBJ2-7
CASSPYDRGGYTF,TGTGCCAGCTCACCCTATGACCGGGGGGGCTACACCTTC,-,TRBV18,-,TRBJ1-2
CASSQVGWGVGAEQYF,TGTGCCAGCAGCCAAGTGGGTTGGGGCGTCGGGGCCGAGCAGTACTTC,few,TRBV14,-,TRBJ2-7
CASSLGRPGSTEAFF,TGTGCCAGCAGTTTAGGAAGACCGGGGAGCACTGAAGCTTTCTTT,-,TRBV27,-,TRBJ1-1
CASRIPAQLTDEQFF,TGCGCCAGCAGGATCCCGGCGCAGCTTACAGATGAGCAGTTCTTC,many,TRBV5-1,-,TRBJ2-1
CASSPGTMNTGELFF,TGCGCCAGCAGCCCGGGGACTATGAACACCGGGGAGCTGTTTTTT,-,TRBV4-3,TRBD2,TRBJ2-2
CASSRLGLAEGEQYF,TGTGCCAGCAGCCGACTGGGACTAGCGGAGGGTGAGCAGTACTTC,few,TRBV3-1,TRBD2,TRBJ2-7
CASRSSGKGSYEQYF,TGTGCCAGTAGGTCTAGCGGAAAAGGCTCCTACGAGCAGTACTTC,-,TRBV19,TRBD2,TRBJ2-7
CSVRKTRQETQYF,TGCAGCGTTCGCAAGACACGCCAAGAGACCCAGTACTTC,many,TRBV29-1,-,TRBJ2-5
CASRDQRGLYNEQFF,TGTGCCAGTAGAGACCAGCGGGGGCTTTACAATGAGCAGTTCTTC,-,TRBV19,TRBD2,TRBJ2-1
CASSSGWTGGYEQYF,TGTGCCAGCAGTTCCGGTTGGACAGGGGGCTACGAGCAGTACTTC,-,TRBV12-3/TRBV12-4,TRBD1,TRBJ2-7
CASSIQGSSYNEQFF,TGCGCCAGCAGCATACAGGGGAGTTCCTACAATGAGCAGTTCTTC,few,TRBV5-1,TRBD1,TRBJ2-1
CASSQDFSGYTF,TGTGCCAGCAGCCAAGACTTTTCTGGCTACACCTTC,-,TRBV3-1,-,TRBJ1-2
CASSLIGYAGANVLTF,TGTGCCAGCAGTTTAATTGGGTACGCCGGGGCCAACGTCCTGACTTTC,many,TRBV12-3/TRBV12-4,-,TRBJ2-6
CASRFQTGISYEQYF,TGCGCCAGCAGGTTTCAGACAGGGATTAGCTACGAGCAGTACTTC,-,TRBV5-1,TRBD1,TRBJ2-7
CASSRGGRKLFF,TGTGCCAGCAGCCGTGGGGGGAGGAAACTGTTTTTT,few,TRBV7-8,-,TRBJ1-4
CASGPGTPNTGELFF,TGTGCCAGCGGTCCAGGGACCCCGAACACCGGGGAGCTGTTTTTT,many,TRBV4-2,-,TRBJ2-2
CSARKVRANYGYTF,TGCAGTGCTAGGAAAGTCAGGGCTAACTATGGCTACACCTTC,-,TRBV20-1,-,TRBJ1-2
CSARFEGRAKAFF,TGCAGTGCTAGATTTGAGGGTAGAGCGAAGGCTTTCTTT,few,TRBV20-1,-,TRBJ1-1